Shown below are 17 T cell receptor beta chains from a single sample sequenced in a study of CD8+ T cells in alopecia areata. The sequencing template was cDNA reverse transcribed from extracted RNA. Profiled with immunoSEQ multiplex PCR; TCRdb holds only in-frame clones, not every one. The sample shows over 100,000 clones, none of them appearing just once. Material: lesional skin. Receptor source: a C3H/HeJ mouse with alopecia areata. The mouse strain carries the MHC haplotype H2-k.

Notes on this clone: Any gene name here is a mouse gene name. The read is 4 residues too short to cover the CDR3 end, so that end is filled in from the germline J gene. V gene TRBV13-1 combines with J gene TRBJ2-7; no clear D gene. Per germline, CDR1 NSHNY and CDR2 SYGAGN. This CDR3 has 14 residues. V dropped 0 bases and J dropped 3 bases, with 10 bases sitting between them. The part of the CDR3 DNA that was read is TGTGCCAGCAGTGATGCTCCCGACAACTAT. Amino acids: CASSDAPDNY. The full CDR3 sequence reads CASSDAPDNYEQYF.

Worth noting for this clone: Mouse germline and gene names are used. The CDR3 end lies 4 residues beyond the end of the read and is filled in from the germline J gene. The chain recombines TRBV13-3 with TRBJ1-1; 7 bases fit TRBD1. This CDR3 contains 16 residues. Germline values: CDR1 NNHDY, CDR2 SYVADS. Trimming at V came to 2 bases and at J to 0 bases, leaving 7 bases not matched to a gene. The CDR3 sequence is CASSDRDSNANTEVFF. The covered CDR3 bases are TGTGCCAGCAGTGACCGGGACAGTAATGCAAACACA.

This clone showed up just a few times. These gene names are mouse names. The DNA ends 4 residues before the CDR3 does, and the rest of the CDR3 is filled in from the germline J gene. The chain carries TRBV13-3 and TRBJ2-1; TRBD1 matches at 8 bases. The trim removed 3 bases at V and 0 bases at J, leaving 5 bases unmatched. The germline CDR1 and CDR2 sequences are NNHDY and SYVADS. This CDR3 contains 16 residues. CDR3 amino acids: CASSGGDRSNYAEQFF. The part of the CDR3 DNA that was read is TGTGCCAGCAGTGGAGGGGACAGGTCTAACTATGCT.

Of note for this clone: Each gene name is a mouse one. The read halts 4 residues ahead of the CDR3 end, with the missing end drawn from the germline J gene. The rearrangement links TRBV13-3 to TRBJ2-1, with 9 nucleotides matching TRBD2. Germline CDR1 is NNHDY and CDR2 is SYVADS. The length of the CDR3 is 13 residues. The DNA read from the CDR3 is TGTGCCAGCAGTGCCCTGGGGGGGGCT. It codes for CASSALGGA. The whole CDR3 reads CASSALGGAEQFF.

This clone was observed at least ten times. Gene names are the mouse ones. The CDR3 end falls 4 residues outside the read, so it is completed with the germline J gene. V usage is TRBV13-3 and J usage is TRBJ2-2; TRBD2 agrees at 10 bases. The V segment lost 10 bases and the J segment 0 bases; nucleotides outside the gene matches: 0. Germline CDR1 reads NNHDY; CDR2 reads SYVADS. The CDR3 is made up of 13 amino acids. CDR3 DNA, as far as it was read: TGTGCCGGGACTGGGGCAAACACCGGG. Residues: CAGTGANTG. In full, the CDR3 reads CAGTGANTGQLYF.

This clone was detected only a few times. The germline and genes are mouse ones. The sequenced part of the CDR3 DNA is TGCACCTGCAGTGGGACTGGGGGGGCGCAT. As protein: CTCSGTGGAH. The whole CDR3 region reads CTCSGTGGAHEQYF. The chain is built from TRBV1 and TRBJ2-7; 13 positions match TRBD2. The missing CDR3 end, 4 residues past where the read stops, is filled in from the germline J gene. Germline loops: CDR1 NSQYPW, CDR2 LRSPGD (reference sequence). This CDR3 contains 14 residues.

Comment on this clone: Gene names and germline refer to mouse. The read falls 4 residues short of the CDR3 end, and the missing part is taken from the germline J gene. The genes are TRBV13-2 and TRBJ2-5, with 7 bases matching TRBD1. The CDR3 totals 14 residues. From germline, CDR1 is NNHNN and CDR2 SYGAGS (reference sequence). The CDR3 loop is CASGDLTGYDTQYF. Incomplete CDR3 DNA: TGTGCCAGCGGTGATCTGACAGGGTATGAC.

This clone occurred many times. Gene names are the mouse ones. The read comes to an end 4 residues before the CDR3 does, leaving the germline J gene to fill in the end. The V and J genes are TRBV19 and TRBJ2-5, with a weak D call TRBD2 (6 bases). In germline, CDR1 is FNHDT, CDR2 SITEND (reference sequence). Trimming removed 5 bases at V and 2 bases at J, with 12 bases between. The CDR3 has 14 amino acids. CDR3 DNA, as far as it was read: TGTGCCAGCAGCCGATTGGGGGTCCAAGAC. Protein product: CASSRLGVQD. The whole CDR3 sequence reads CASSRLGVQDTQYF.

This clone has more than one count but fewer than ten. Mouse germline and gene names are used. Coverage ceases 4 residues before the CDR3 finishes, and the germline J gene fills in the end. V is TRBV19 and J is TRBJ2-7; tentative D call: TRBD1 (5 bases). There are 14 residues in the CDR3. Germline CDR1 FNHDT, CDR2 SITEND (reference sequence). With 2 bases removed from V and 2 bases from J, the gap between germline ends came to 11 bases. The chain's CDR3 is CASSILQGAYEQYF. The covered CDR3 bases are TGTGCCAGCAGTATTCTGCAGGGAGCCTAT.

This clone has more than one count but fewer than ten. At residue 10, the translated DNA and the protein in TCRdb do not agree; the protein given here is derived from the DNA. The gene symbols are mouse symbols. Coverage ceases 3 residues before the CDR3 finishes, and the germline J gene fills in the end. The rearrangement joins TRBV13-1 to TRBJ1-3, with D perhaps matching TRBD1 (6 bases). V was shortened by 4 bases and J by 5 bases, with 10 bases between the two germline ends. This CDR3 contains 13 residues. Germline CDR1 is NSHNY and CDR2 is SYGAGN. CDR3 protein: CASSLRDRNTLYF. The sequenced CDR3 bases are TGTGCCAGCAGTCTCCGGGACAGAAATACG.

Note on this clone: The gene symbols are mouse symbols. The CDR3 extends 4 residues past the end of the read, so its final part is completed from the germline J gene. V gene TRBV13-1 combines with J gene TRBJ2-7; weak D call: TRBD1 (5 bases). Looked up from germline, CDR1 is NSHNY and CDR2 is SYGAGN. The CDR3 sequence is 15 residues long. Trimming left V 0 bases short and J 0 bases short, with 10 bases between. The CDR3 DNA, read in part, is TGTGCCAGCAGTGATGCTCCGGACAACTCCTAT. Protein product: CASSDAPDNSY. The full-length CDR3 reads as CASSDAPDNSYEQYF.

This clone has just a few counts. The gene symbols are mouse symbols. The missing CDR3 end, 4 residues past where the read stops, is filled in from the germline J gene. V and J are TRBV19 and TRBJ2-3; 11 positions match TRBD2. CDR1 and CDR2 (germline): FNHDT, SITEND (reference sequence). V was pared by 2 bases and J by 0 bases, with 8 bases of the junction left unmatched. The CDR3 sequence is 18 residues long. The covered CDR3 bases are TGTGCCAGCAGTATCCTTACTGGGGGGGCGGTTAGTGCAGAA. It is translated as CASSILTGGAVSAE. From start to end, the CDR3 is CASSILTGGAVSAETLYF.

This clone showed up just a few times. Here the gene names and germline are mouse. From the germline J gene comes the end of the CDR3, since the read stops 4 residues before it. The chain uses TRBV19 and TRBJ2-1; D gene unclear. Germline CDR1 and CDR2: FNHDT and SITEND (reference sequence). V shed 2 bases and J shed 0 bases, with 6 bases lying between them. The CDR3 runs 14 residues. The CDR3 loop reads CASSISYNYAEQFF. CDR3 DNA, as far as it was read: TGTGCCAGCAGTATTAGTTATAACTATGCT.

This clone was observed a handful of times. Gene names and germline match the mouse. From the germline J gene comes the end of the CDR3, since the read stops 4 residues before it. J is TRBJ2-1 and V is TRBV1; TRBD1 agrees at 11 bases. J was trimmed by 5 bases and V by 0 bases; bases with no gene match: 3. The CDR3 spans 16 residues. Germline V gene sequence: CDR1 NSQYPW, CDR2 LRSPGD (reference sequence). CDR3 DNA, as far as it was read: TGCACCTGCAGTGCAGAGGACAGGGGGCATGATGCT. Its protein is CTCSAEDRGHDA. The complete CDR3 protein is CTCSAEDRGHDAEQFF.

Note on this clone: Genes and germline come from the mouse. Read sequence stops 4 residues before the CDR3 end, and the germline J gene provides the missing end. The J gene is TRBJ2-3, the V gene TRBV13-3; 7 nucleotides agree with TRBD2. The V gene's germline CDR1 is NNHDY and CDR2 SYVADS. The V gene end was trimmed by 0 bases and the J gene end by 4 bases; junction bases not matched to a gene: 2. The CDR3 is 14 residues long. CDR3 region: CASSDGGLPETLYF. The DNA read from the CDR3 is TGTGCCAGCAGTGATGGGGGACTGCCAGAA.

This clone occurred a few times. Gene names and germline refer to mouse. CDR3 region: CASSRDRGYAEQFF. The DNA read from the CDR3 is TGTGCCAGCAGCCGGGACAGGGGGTATGCT. The chain has TRBV13-1 and TRBJ2-1, with 11 nucleotides matching TRBD1. The read finishes 4 residues shy of the CDR3 end, and the germline J gene is used to complete it. The CDR3 is 14 residues long. The germline CDR1 and CDR2 sequences are NSHNY and SYGAGN. Trimming removed 5 bases from V and 4 bases from J; junction bases left unmatched: 2.

This clone showed up just a few times. Genes and germline are mouse. The read halts 4 residues ahead of the CDR3 end, with the missing end drawn from the germline J gene. The chain employs TRBV31 and TRBJ2-7, with 14 bases fitting TRBD2. Germline CDR1 reads GKSSPN; CDR2 reads SITVG. There are 15 residues in the CDR3. This CDR3 reads CAWSLGTGGAYEQYF. The sequenced part of the CDR3 DNA is TGTGCCTGGAGTCTTGGGACTGGGGGGGCTTAT.